These T cell receptor beta chains were read from a single sample in a study of blood T cell repertoires in COVID-19. Profiled with immunoSEQ multiplex PCR; TCRdb holds only in-frame clones, not every one. This table holds a few hundred thousand clones, just over 85% found once. The sequenced sample consisted of PBMCs or T cells enriched from blood (not recorded which). The source is a woman between 18 and 29 years old who had recovered from COVID-19. Each CDR3 is given without its conserved first and last residue.

J gene: TRBJ1-5; V gene: TRBV7-2; CDR3 protein: ASSLVGGSNQPQH
J gene: TRBJ1-2; V gene: TRBV12-3/TRBV12-4; CDR3 protein: ASRLGGSDGYT
J gene: TRBJ1-1; V gene: TRBV2; CDR3 protein: ASRDRTGVGEAF
J gene: TRBJ2-7; V gene: TRBV7-9; CDR3 protein: ASSPMSGRRYEQY
J gene: TRBJ1-4; V gene: TRBV30; CDR3 protein: AWTPTGNNEKLF
J gene: TRBJ1-5; V gene: TRBV10-3; CDR3 protein: AISRDRGNQPQH
J gene: TRBJ2-5; V gene: TRBV28; CDR3 protein: AITGGLRETQY
J gene: TRBJ1-4; V gene: TRBV6-1; CDR3 protein: ASSDRGPEKLF
J gene: TRBJ2-3; V gene: TRBV24-1; CDR3 protein: ATSDFKGLAGDFDTQY
J gene: TRBJ1-2; V gene: TRBV30; CDR3 protein: AWSPGPGQGFR
J gene: TRBJ1-1; V gene: TRBV28; CDR3 protein: ASSLTGDTEAF
J gene: TRBJ1-5; V gene: TRBV11-2; CDR3 protein: ASSFLGRNQPQH
J gene: TRBJ2-2; V gene: TRBV18; CDR3 protein: ASSPLVRSTTNTGELF
J gene: TRBJ1-1; V gene: TRBV9; CDR3 protein: ASSVSRQGINTEAF
J gene: TRBJ2-1; V gene: TRBV6-8; CDR3 protein: ASSPAGKRF
J gene: TRBJ2-7; V gene: TRBV21-1; CDR3 protein: ASSKEAGGPYEQY
J gene: TRBJ1-5; V gene: TRBV5-6; CDR3 protein: ASSLSGASNQPQH
J gene: TRBJ1-2; V gene: TRBV12-3/TRBV12-4; CDR3 protein: ASSPWDILDHT
J gene: TRBJ1-2; V gene: TRBV28; CDR3 protein: ASSGTGGSRGYT
J gene: TRBJ2-7; V gene: TRBV25-1; CDR3 protein: ASSSGDEQY
J gene: TRBJ2-7; V gene: TRBV25-1; CDR3 protein: ASSDPGQGTYEQY
J gene: TRBJ1-3; V gene: TRBV19; CDR3 protein: ASSTDRGNTIY
J gene: TRBJ1-2; V gene: TRBV5-1; CDR3 protein: ASSRTGDYGYT
J gene: TRBJ2-3; V gene: TRBV19; CDR3 protein: ASSIVERTGGTDTQY
J gene: TRBJ1-5; V gene: TRBV11-3; CDR3 protein: ASSFEQGSDQPQH
J gene: TRBJ1-1; V gene: TRBV18; CDR3 protein: ASSQTLTTAGYTEAF
J gene: TRBJ2-3; V gene: TRBV13; CDR3 protein: ASSLTVLASTDTQY
J gene: TRBJ2-7; V gene: TRBV27; CDR3 protein: ASRTRTDSYEQY
J gene: TRBJ2-7; V gene: TRBV4-1; CDR3 protein: ASSPVTGTYEQY
J gene: TRBJ1-1; V gene: TRBV5-4; CDR3 protein: ASSGGVLGRRTEAF